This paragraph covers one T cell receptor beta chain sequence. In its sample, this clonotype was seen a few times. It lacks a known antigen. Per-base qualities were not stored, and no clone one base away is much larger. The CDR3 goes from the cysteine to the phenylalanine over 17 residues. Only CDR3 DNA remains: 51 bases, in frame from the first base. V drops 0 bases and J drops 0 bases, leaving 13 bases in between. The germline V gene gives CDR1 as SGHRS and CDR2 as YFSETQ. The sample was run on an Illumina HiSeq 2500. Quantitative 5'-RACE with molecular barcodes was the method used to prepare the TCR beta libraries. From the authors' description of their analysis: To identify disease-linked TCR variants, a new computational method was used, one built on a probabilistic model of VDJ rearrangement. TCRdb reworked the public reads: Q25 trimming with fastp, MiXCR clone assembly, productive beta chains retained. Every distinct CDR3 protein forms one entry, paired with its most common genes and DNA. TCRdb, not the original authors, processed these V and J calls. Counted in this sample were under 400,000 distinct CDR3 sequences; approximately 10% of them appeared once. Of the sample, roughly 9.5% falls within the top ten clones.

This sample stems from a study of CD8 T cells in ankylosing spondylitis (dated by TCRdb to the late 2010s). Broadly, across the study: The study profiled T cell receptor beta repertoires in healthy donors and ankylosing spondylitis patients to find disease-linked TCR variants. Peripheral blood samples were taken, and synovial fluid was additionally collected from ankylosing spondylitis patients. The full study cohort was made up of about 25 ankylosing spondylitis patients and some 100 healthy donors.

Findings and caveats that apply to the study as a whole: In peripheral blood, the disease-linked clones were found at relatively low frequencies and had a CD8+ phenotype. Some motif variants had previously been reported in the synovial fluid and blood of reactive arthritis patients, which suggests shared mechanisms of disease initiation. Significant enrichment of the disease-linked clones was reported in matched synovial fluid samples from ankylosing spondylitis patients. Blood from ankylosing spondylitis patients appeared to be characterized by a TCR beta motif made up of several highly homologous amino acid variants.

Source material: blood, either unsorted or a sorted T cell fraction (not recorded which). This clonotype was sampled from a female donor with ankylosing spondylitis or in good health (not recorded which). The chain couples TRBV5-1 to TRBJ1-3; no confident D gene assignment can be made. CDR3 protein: CASSLEAGLRSGNTIYF. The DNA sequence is TGCGCCAGCAGCTTGGAGGCAGGCCTTCGCTCTGGAAACACCATATATTTT.